What follows are 14 T cell receptor beta chains derived from one specimen sequenced in a study of blood T cells in healthy people across ages. PCR was performed a second time for about 7 to 12 cycles using a sample-barcoded 5' primer and a J-beta primer mix. TCRdb redid the calling of the 5' RACE reads with MiXCR, one entry per CDR3 protein. Found here are roughly 800,000 distinct CDR3 sequences, 58% of them singletons; the top ten hold roughly 22%. Sequenced material: blood. All receptors come from a man under 40 in good health.

V usage is TRBV27 and J usage is TRBJ2-7; D uncertain. The CDR3 sequence is 15 residues long. The V end lost 2 bases, the J end lost 3 bases, and 14 bases lay between the germline ends. The V gene's germline CDR1 is MNHEY and CDR2 SMNVEV (reference sequence). The chain's CDR3 is CASSLHLTAYYEQYF. For the CDR3, the DNA is TGTGCCAGCAGTTTACACCTAACGGCCTACTACGAGCAGTACTTC.

The chain couples TRBV20-1 to TRBJ2-3, with a possible D match to TRBD2 (6 bases). The CDR3 contains 14 residues. Between the trimmed V and J ends, which lost 5 bases and 2 bases, there was a span of 14 bases. Germline V gives CDR1 DFQATT, CDR2 SNEGSKA (reference sequence). CDR3 nucleotide sequence: TGCAGTGCTGGTGTGGGACTCAACACAGATACGCAGTATTTT. This encodes CSAGVGLNTDTQYF.

The CDR3: CASSQPGQQLHEQYF. The DNA for the CDR3 is TGTGCCAGCAGCCAACCTGGACAGCAGCTCCACGAGCAGTACTTC. The chain joins TRBV3-1 to TRBJ2-7, with TRBD1 as a possible D gene (6 bases). Between the trimmed V and J ends, which lost 2 bases and 5 bases, there was a span of 16 bases. Looked up from germline, CDR1 is LGHDT and CDR2 is YNNKEL (reference sequence). This CDR3 is 15 amino acids long.

The chain carries TRBV11-2 and TRBJ2-3; TRBD2 agrees at 8 bases. With V trimmed by 3 bases and J by 2 bases, 25 bases remained unmatched. Per germline, CDR1 SGHAT and CDR2 FQNNGV. The CDR3 has 22 amino acids. The CDR3 DNA follows: TGTGCCAGCAGCTTGTCTAGCCTACCAACTAACGGGAGGGGGGGGACCACAGATACGCAGTATTTT. It translates to CASSLSSLPTNGRGGTTDTQYF.

This clonotype was found once. The chain carries TRBV7-9 and TRBJ1-2; perhaps TRBD1 as D (6 bases). The germline CDR1 and CDR2 sequences are SEHNR and FQNEAQ (reference sequence). This CDR3 has 14 residues. V gave up 10 bases and J gave up 2 bases, with 17 bases separating them. This CDR3 reads CATQRQVFNYGYTF. CDR3 nucleotides: TGTGCCACCCAACGACAGGTATTCAACTATGGCTACACCTTC.

The chain is built from TRBV6-6 and TRBJ2-7; no reliable D call. The DNA end lines up better with TRBJ2-5; the J call may be wrong. Germline V gene data show CDR1 as MNHNY and CDR2 as SVGAGI (reference sequence). The CDR3 totals 11 residues. DNA for the CDR3: TGTGCCAGCGCCGGCCTCGGGACCCAGTACTTC. Translated, it gives CASAGLGTQYF.

This chain uses TRBV6-2 or TRBV6-3 with TRBJ2-7; 8 bases line up with TRBD2. CDR1 is MNHEY, CDR2 SVGEGT, per germline. CDR3 size: 14 residues. The V gene end was trimmed by 7 bases and the J gene end by 2 bases; junction bases not matched to a gene: 7. DNA for the CDR3: TGTGCCAGCAAAACAGCGGGAGCTACCTACGAGCAGTACTTC. This translates into CASKTAGATYEQYF.

J is TRBJ2-5 and V is TRBV20-1; possible D gene TRBD1, 7 bases. Matching the DNA end better, TRBJ2-7 makes the J call doubtful. The CDR3 covers 13 residues. Looked up from germline, CDR1 is DFQATT and CDR2 is SNEGSKA (reference sequence). CDR3 sequence: CSASGQGGYEQYF. In nucleotides, the CDR3 is TGCAGCGCCAGCGGGCAGGGGGGCTACGAGCAGTACTTC.

J is TRBJ2-1 and V is TRBV4-3; D not resolved. V lost 0 bases and J 4 bases, leaving 10 bases between the germline ends. Germline lookup yields CDR1 LGHNA and CDR2 YSLEER. This CDR3 contains 15 residues. CDR3 bases: TGCGCCAGCAGCCAAGATCAGACCGAATACAATGAGCAGTTCTTC. Encoded protein: CASSQDQTEYNEQFF.

The rearrangement joins TRBV10-3 to TRBJ2-5; a possible D gene is TRBD2 (5 bases). V was shortened by 2 bases and J by 5 bases, with 15 bases between the two germline ends. The CDR3 spans 15 residues. Germline CDR1 and CDR2: ENHRY and SYGVKD. CDR3 DNA sequence: TGTGCCATCAGTGAGGCCCGAGTATCGGGGGAGACCCAGTACTTC. It translates to CAISEARVSGETQYF.

The chain couples TRBV29-1 to TRBJ2-4; tentatively, D is TRBD2 (5 bases). Trimming stripped 5 bases from V and 13 bases from J, with 21 bases between. This CDR3 contains 13 residues. Germline values: CDR1 SQVTM, CDR2 ANQGSEA. Here the CDR3 reads CSVRGGETPGQYF. In DNA, the CDR3 is TGCAGCGTTAGAGGTGGCGAGACCCCGGGGCAGTACTTC.

This sequence joins TRBV28 and TRBJ2-2, with D maybe TRBD1 (6 bases). The V end lost 6 bases, the J end lost 4 bases, and 15 bases lay between the germline ends. Germline CDR1 reads MDHEN; CDR2 reads SYDVKM. The CDR3 extends over 15 amino acids. In nucleotides, the CDR3 is TGTGCCAGCAGCCGGGACATGTGGAGCACCGGGGAGCTGTTTTTT. Residues: CASSRDMWSTGELFF.

This sequence joins TRBV12-3 or TRBV12-4 and TRBJ2-3, with TRBD2 matching 7 bases. The CDR3 consists of 17 residues. J was trimmed by 3 bases and V by 3 bases; bases with no gene match: 12. The CDR3 here is CASSLWGEGLTTDTQYF. The CDR3 nucleotides read TGTGCCAGCAGTTTGTGGGGGGAGGGGTTAACGACAGATACGCAGTATTTT.

This clonotype was observed a single time. A junction end diverges from the germline sequence, so it may reflect a read error. The chain carries TRBV29-1 and TRBJ2-1; 8 bases are a match to TRBD2. CDR3 length: 14 amino acids. Germline-derived CDR1 and CDR2 are SQVTM and ANQGSEA. DNA for the CDR3: TGCAGCGTTTGGGTCGGGGGGGCCGGCAATAAGCAGTTCTTC. This gives the protein CSVWVGGAGNKQFF.